A selection of T cell receptor beta chains follows, all from one sample in a study of T-cell memory formation after mild COVID-19. TCRdb reprocessed the 5' RACE reads with MiXCR, giving one entry per CDR3 protein. The sample lists 180,000 or so distinct CDR3 sequences; under 14% were seen once. Sequenced sample: PBMCs or a T cell subset sorted from them (not recorded which). The receptors derive from a man between 18 and 35 years old who had mild COVID-19 (a few samples of this study predate the infection). Cell type and time point are not known. CDR3s include the opening cysteine and the closing phenylalanine or tryptophan. D genes are given only for firm matches. Size tells how often a clone was seen (once, few, many) or the class of an expanded clone, and some rows leave it out.

TRBD2	TRBV7-9	13	many	TRBJ2-7	CASSFSGGDEQYF	TGTGCCAGCAGCTTTAGCGGGGGGGACGAGCAGTACTTC
NA	TRBV6-1	14	few	TRBJ1-5	CASSSLESTTPQHF	TGTGCCAGCAGCTCCCTGGAGTCGACAACGCCCCAGCATTTT
NA	TRBV6-2/TRBV6-3	13	NA	TRBJ2-7	CASSWALVGEQYF	TGTGCCAGCAGTTGGGCCCTGGTTGGGGAGCAGTACTTC
NA	TRBV3-1	12	few	TRBJ1-2	CASSGRFYGYTF	TGTGCCAGCAGTGGACGGTTCTATGGCTACACCTTC
NA	TRBV7-2	12	many	TRBJ2-7	CASSPWDGEQYF	TGTGCCAGCAGCCCCTGGGACGGCGAGCAGTACTTC
TRBD1	TRBV11-2	14	NA	TRBJ1-2	CASSRIQGDYGYTF	TGTGCCAGCAGTCGGATTCAGGGGGACTATGGCTACACCTTC
NA	TRBV7-6	16	many	TRBJ1-6	CASSSPAGAKNSPLHF	TGTGCCAGCAGCTCCCCCGCGGGGGCAAAGAATTCACCCCTCCACTTT
TRBD2	TRBV5-1	15	few	TRBJ2-2	CASSTLAGETGELFF	TGCGCCAGCAGCACATTAGCGGGGGAGACCGGGGAGCTGTTTTTT
NA	TRBV7-6	15	few	TRBJ2-1	CASSLVGGVGNEQFF	TGTGCCAGCAGCTTAGTAGGGGGGGTAGGGAATGAGCAGTTCTTC
NA	TRBV12-3/TRBV12-4	15	NA	TRBJ1-6	CASSFWEAYNSPLHF	TGTGCCAGCAGTTTCTGGGAAGCCTATAATTCACCCCTCCACTTT
NA	TRBV4-3	13	many	TRBJ1-2	CASSQDRGRGYTF	TGCGCCAGCAGCCAAGATCGGGGAAGAGGCTACACCTTC
TRBD2	TRBV7-2	14	few	TRBJ2-3	CASSRSGGPDTQYF	TGTGCCAGCAGCCGGTCGGGGGGGCCAGATACGCAGTATTTT
TRBD1	TRBV7-9	16	NA	TRBJ2-2	CASSLRGQLNTGELFF	TGTGCCAGCAGCCTAAGGGGACAGCTGAACACCGGGGAGCTGTTTTTT
NA	TRBV6-5	13	many	TRBJ2-2	CASRSGGAGELFF	TGTGCCAGCAGGTCGGGTGGAGCCGGGGAGCTGTTTTTT
NA	TRBV7-2	14	few	TRBJ1-5	CASSLRAGNQPQHF	TGTGCCAGCAGCTTAAGGGCAGGCAATCAGCCCCAGCATTTT
TRBD1	TRBV10-2	15	NA	TRBJ2-1	CATRDREDLYNEQFF	TGCGCCACCAGGGACAGGGAAGATTTATACAATGAGCAGTTCTTC